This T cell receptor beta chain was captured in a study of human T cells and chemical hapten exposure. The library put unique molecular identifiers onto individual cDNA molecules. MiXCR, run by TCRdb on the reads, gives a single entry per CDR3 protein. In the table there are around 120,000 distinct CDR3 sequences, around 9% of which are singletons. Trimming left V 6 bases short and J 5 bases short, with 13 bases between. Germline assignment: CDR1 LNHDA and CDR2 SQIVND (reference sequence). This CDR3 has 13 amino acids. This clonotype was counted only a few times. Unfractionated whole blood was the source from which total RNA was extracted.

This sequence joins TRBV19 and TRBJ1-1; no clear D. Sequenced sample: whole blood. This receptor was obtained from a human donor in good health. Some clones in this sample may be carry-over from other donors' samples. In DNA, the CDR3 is TGTGCCAGTAGGAAGGAATGGGAGACTGAAGCTTTCTTT. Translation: CASRKEWETEAFF.